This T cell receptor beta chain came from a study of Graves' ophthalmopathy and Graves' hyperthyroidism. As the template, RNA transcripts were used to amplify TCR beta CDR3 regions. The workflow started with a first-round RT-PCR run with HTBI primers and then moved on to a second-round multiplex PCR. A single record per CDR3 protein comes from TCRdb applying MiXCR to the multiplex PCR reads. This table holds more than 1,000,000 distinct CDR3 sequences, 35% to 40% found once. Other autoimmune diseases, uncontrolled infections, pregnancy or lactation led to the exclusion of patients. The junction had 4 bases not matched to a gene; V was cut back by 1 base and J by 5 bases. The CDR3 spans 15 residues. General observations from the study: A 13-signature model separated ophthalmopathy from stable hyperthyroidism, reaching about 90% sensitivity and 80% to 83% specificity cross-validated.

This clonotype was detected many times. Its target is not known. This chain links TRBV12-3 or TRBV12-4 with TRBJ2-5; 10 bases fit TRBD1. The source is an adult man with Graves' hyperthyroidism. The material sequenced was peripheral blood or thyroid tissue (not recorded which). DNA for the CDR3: TGTGCCAGCAGTTTAGGGACAGGGGGACTCGAGACCCAGTACTTC. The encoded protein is CASSLGTGGLETQYF.